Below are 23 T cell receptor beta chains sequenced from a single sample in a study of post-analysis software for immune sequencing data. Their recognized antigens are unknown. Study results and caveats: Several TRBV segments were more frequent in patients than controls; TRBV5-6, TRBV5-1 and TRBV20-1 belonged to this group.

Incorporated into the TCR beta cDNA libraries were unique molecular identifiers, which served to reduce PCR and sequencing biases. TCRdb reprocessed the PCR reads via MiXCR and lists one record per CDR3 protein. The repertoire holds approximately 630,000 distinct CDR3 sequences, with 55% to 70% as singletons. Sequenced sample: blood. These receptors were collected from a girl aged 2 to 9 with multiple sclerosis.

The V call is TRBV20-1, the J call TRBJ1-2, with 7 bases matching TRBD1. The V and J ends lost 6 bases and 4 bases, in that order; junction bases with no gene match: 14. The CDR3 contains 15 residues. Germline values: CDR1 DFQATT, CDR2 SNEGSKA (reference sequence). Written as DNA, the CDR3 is TGCAGTGCCACTCCGGGACAGCCCCCCCCCTATGGCTACACCTTC. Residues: CSATPGQPPPYGYTF.

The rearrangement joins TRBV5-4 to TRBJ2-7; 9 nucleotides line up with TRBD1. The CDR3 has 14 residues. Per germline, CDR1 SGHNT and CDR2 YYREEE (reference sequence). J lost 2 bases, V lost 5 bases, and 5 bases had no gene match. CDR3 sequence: CASRRDRGTYEQYF. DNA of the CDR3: TGTGCCAGCAGACGAGACAGGGGGACCTACGAGCAGTACTTC. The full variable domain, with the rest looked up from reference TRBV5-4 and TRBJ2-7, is ETGVTQSPTHLIKTRGQQVTLRCSSQSGHNTVSWYQQALGQGPQFIFQYYREEENGRGNFPPRFSGLQFPNYSSELNVNALELDDSALYLCASRRDRGTYEQYFGPGTRLTVT.

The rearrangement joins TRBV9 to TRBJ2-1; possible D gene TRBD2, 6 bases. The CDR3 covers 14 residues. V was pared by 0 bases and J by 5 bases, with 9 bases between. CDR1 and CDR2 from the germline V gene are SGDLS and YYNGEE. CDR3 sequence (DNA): TGTGCCAGCAGCGTAGCGGGAGCAGACAATGAGCAGTTCTTC. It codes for CASSVAGADNEQFF.

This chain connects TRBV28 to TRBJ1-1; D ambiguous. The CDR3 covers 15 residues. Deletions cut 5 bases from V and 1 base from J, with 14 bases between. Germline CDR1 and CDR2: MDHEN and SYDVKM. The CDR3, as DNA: TGTGCCAGCAGTCCCGAGAGGACTTGGAACACTGAAGCTTTCTTT. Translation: CASSPERTWNTEAFF.

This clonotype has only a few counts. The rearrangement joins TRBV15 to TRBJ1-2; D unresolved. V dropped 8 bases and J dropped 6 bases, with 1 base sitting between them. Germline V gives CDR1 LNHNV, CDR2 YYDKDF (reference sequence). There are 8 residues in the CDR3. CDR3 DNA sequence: TGTGCCACCCATGGCTACACCTTC. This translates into CATHGYTF.

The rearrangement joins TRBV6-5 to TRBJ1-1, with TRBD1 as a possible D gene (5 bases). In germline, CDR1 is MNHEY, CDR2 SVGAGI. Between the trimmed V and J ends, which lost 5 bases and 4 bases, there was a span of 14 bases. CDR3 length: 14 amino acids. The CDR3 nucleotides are TGTGCCAGCAGTCCCCAAGTGGGGGGCACTGAAGCTTTCTTT. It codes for CASSPQVGGTEAFF.

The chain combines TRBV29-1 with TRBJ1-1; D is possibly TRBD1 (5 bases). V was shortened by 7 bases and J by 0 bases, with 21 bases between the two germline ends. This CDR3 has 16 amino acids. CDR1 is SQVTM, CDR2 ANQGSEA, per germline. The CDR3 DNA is TGCAGCGCACCGCAGGGAGGGCCTATCGTGAACACTGAAGCTTTCTTT. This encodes CSAPQGGPIVNTEAFF. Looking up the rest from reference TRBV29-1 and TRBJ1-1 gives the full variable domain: SAVISQKPSRDICQRGTSLTIQCQVDSQVTMMFWYRQQPGQSLTLIATANQGSEATYESGFVIDKFPISRPNLTFSTLTVSNMSPEDSSIYLCSAPQGGPIVNTEAFFGQGTRLTVV.

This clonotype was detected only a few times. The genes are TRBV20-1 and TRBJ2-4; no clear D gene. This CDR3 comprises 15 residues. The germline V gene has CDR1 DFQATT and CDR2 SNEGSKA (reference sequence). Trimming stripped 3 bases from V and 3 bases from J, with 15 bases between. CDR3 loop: CSARKQKWDKNIQYF. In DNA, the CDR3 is TGCAGTGCTAGGAAGCAGAAATGGGACAAAAACATTCAGTACTTC.

The CDR3 loop reads CASSLLGQPETQYF. Here the CDR3 DNA reads TGTGCCAGCAGCTTGCTCGGACAGCCGGAGACCCAGTACTTC. The chain recombines TRBV5-5 with TRBJ2-5; possibly TRBD1 for D (6 bases). CDR1 SGHKS and CDR2 YYEKEE come from the germline V gene (reference sequence). The CDR3 totals 14 residues. The germline V and J ends were trimmed by 1 base and 5 bases, with 12 bases remaining between them.

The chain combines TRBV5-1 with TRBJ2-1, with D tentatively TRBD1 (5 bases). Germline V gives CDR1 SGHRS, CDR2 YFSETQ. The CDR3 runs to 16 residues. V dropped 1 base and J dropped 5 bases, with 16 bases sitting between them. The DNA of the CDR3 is TGCGCCAGCAGCTTGAGGGGCATTCACGAAAACAATGAGCAGTTCTTC. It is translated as CASSLRGIHENNEQFF.

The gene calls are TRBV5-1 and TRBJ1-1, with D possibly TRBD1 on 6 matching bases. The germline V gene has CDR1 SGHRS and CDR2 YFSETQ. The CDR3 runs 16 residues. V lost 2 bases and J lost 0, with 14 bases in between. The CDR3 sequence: CASSLNRAGLNTEAFF. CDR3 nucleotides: TGCGCCAGCAGCTTAAACAGGGCGGGTTTGAACACTGAAGCTTTCTTT. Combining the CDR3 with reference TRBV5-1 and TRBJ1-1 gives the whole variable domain KAGVTQTPRYLIKTRGQQVTLSCSPISGHRSVSWYQQTPGQGLQFLFEYFSETQRNKGNFPGRFSGRQFSNSRSEMNVSTLELGDSALYLCASSLNRAGLNTEAFFGQGTRLTVV.

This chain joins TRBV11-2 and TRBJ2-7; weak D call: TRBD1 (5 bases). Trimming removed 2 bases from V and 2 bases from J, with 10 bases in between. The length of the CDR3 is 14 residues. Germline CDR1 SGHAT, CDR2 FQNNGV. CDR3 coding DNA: TGTGCCAGCAGCTTAAGCAGGGAAGCCTACGAGCAGTACTTC. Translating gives CASSLSREAYEQYF.

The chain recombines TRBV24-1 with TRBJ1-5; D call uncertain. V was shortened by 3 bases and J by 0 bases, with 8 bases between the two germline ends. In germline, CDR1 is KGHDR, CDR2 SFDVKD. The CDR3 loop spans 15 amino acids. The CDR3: CATSDPFDSNQPQHF. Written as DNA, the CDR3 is TGTGCCACCAGTGATCCGTTCGATAGCAATCAGCCCCAGCATTTT.

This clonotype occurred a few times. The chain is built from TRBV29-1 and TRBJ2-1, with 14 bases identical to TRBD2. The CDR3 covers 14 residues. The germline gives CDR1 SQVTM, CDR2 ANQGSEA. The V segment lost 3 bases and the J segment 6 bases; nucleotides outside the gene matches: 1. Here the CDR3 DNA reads TGCAGCGTTGAGACTAGCGGGAGGGGCAATGAGCAGTTCTTC. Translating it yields CSVETSGRGNEQFF.

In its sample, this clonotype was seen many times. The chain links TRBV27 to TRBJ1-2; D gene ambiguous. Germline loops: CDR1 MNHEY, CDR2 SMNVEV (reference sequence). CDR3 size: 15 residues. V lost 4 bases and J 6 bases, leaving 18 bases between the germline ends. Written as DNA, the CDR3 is TGTGCCAGCAGTTGGCCGGGCCCCAGGCCCGATGGCTACACCTTC. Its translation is CASSWPGPRPDGYTF.

Here the CDR3 DNA reads TGTGCCAGCAGTTTATCCGCTTCGGCGGGGGCCAATTTGTCACCCCTCCACTTT. Translated: CASSLSASAGANLSPLHF. This rearrangement joins TRBV27 to TRBJ1-6; D is possibly TRBD1 (6 bases). Trimming removed 0 bases from V and 10 bases from J, with 22 bases in between. This CDR3 is 18 amino acids long. CDR1 and CDR2 (germline): MNHEY, SMNVEV (reference sequence).

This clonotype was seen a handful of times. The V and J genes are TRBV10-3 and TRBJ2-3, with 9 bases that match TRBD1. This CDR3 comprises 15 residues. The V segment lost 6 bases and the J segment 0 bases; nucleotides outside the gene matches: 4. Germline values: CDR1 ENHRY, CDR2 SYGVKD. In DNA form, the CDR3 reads TGTGCCATCAGGCCCGGGACAGGGAGCACAGATACGCAGTATTTT. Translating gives CAIRPGTGSTDTQYF.

CDR3 in DNA: TGTGCCAGCAGCCCCGTAGGACAGGGCGGGGAGACCCAGTACTTC. Its translation: CASSPVGQGGETQYF. This sequence joins TRBV11-2 and TRBJ2-5, with TRBD1 matching over 8 bases. CDR3 length: 15 amino acids. Unmatched junction bases numbered 10, after V lost 5 bases and J lost 5 bases. Germline V CDR1 and CDR2: SGHAT, FQNNGV.

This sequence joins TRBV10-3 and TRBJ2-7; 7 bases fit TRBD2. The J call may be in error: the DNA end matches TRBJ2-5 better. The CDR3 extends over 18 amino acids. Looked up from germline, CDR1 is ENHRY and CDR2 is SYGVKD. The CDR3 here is CAISPGIGVAGAQETQYF. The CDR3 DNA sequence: TGTGCCATCAGTCCTGGCATAGGGGTAGCGGGTGCCCAAGAGACCCAGTACTTC.

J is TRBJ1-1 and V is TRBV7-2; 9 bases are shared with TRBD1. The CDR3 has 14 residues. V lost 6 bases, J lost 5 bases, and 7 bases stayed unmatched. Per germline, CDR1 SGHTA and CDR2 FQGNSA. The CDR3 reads CASSMDRGRTEAFF. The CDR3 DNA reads TGTGCCAGCAGTATGGACAGGGGAAGAACTGAAGCTTTCTTT.

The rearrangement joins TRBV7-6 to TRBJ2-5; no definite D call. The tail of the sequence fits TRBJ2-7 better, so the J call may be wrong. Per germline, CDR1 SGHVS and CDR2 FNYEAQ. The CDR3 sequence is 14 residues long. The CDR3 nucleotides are TGTGCCAGCAGCTTAGCTCAGGTAGCCTACGAGCAGTACTTC. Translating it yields CASSLAQVAYEQYF.

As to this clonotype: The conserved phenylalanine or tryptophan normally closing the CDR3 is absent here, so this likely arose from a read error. In DNA, the CDR3 is TGTGCCAGCAGTTATCAGGGTTCACCCCTCCACTTA. Translated: CASSYQGSPLHL. The chain couples TRBV6-6 to TRBJ1-6; tentatively, D is TRBD1 (5 bases). Germline V gives CDR1 MNHNY, CDR2 SVGAGI (reference sequence). The CDR3 runs 12 residues. Trimming shortened V by 3 bases and J by 9 bases, and 6 bases separated the two germline ends.

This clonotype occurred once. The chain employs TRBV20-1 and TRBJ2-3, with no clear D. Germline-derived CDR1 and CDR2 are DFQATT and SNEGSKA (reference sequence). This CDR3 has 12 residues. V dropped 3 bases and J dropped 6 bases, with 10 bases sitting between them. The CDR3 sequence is CSASGPPDTQYF. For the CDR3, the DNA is TGCAGTGCTAGCGGACCCCCCGATACGCAGTATTTT.